The rows below give T cell receptor beta chains drawn from one sample of a study of shared clonotypes between healthy human individuals. Libraries were prepared by immunoSEQ multiplex PCR; TCRdb keeps only in-frame clonotypes and omits some of them. Of around 2.3 million clones in the sample, approximately 94% were seen once. The sequencing input was naive CD4+ T cells sorted from blood. These receptors all come from a man between 18 and 35 years old in good health. Each CDR3 is given with its conserved first and last residue. Each record gives: clone size, D gene, V gene, J gene, CDR3 protein, CDR3 DNA. The D gene is left open where the match is weak. Size tells how often a clone was seen (once, few, many) or the class of an expanded clone, and some rows leave it out.

size: once
D: .
V: TRBV2
J: TRBJ2-1
CDR3: CASSEVGGSGSYNEQFF
DNA: TGTGCCAGCAGTGAAGTTGGGGGGTCCGGCTCCTACAATGAGCAGTTCTTC

size: .
D: .
V: TRBV7-9
J: TRBJ1-4
CDR3: CASSGAGTHEKLFF
DNA: TGTGCCAGCAGCGGCGCCGGGACTCACGAAAAACTGTTTTTT

size: .
D: .
V: TRBV5-1
J: TRBJ1-1
CDR3: CASSLEAGVRGTEAFF
DNA: TGCGCCAGCAGCTTGGAAGCAGGGGTCAGGGGCACTGAAGCTTTCTTT

size: .
D: .
V: TRBV5-1
J: TRBJ2-7
CDR3: CASSYRTGSYEQYF
DNA: TGCGCCAGCAGCTACAGGACGGGCTCCTACGAGCAGTACTTC

size: .
D: TRBD2
V: TRBV7-9
J: TRBJ2-1
CDR3: CASSPRPSGGADEQFF
DNA: TGTGCCAGCAGCCCCCGCCCTAGCGGGGGGGCGGATGAGCAGTTCTTC

size: .
D: .
V: TRBV2
J: TRBJ1-1
CDR3: CASSDKGGAMKTEAFF
DNA: TGTGCCAGCAGTGATAAGGGGGGGGCGATGAAAACTGAAGCTTTCTTT

size: .
D: .
V: TRBV7-9
J: TRBJ1-6
CDR3: CASSQGWGDSPLHF
DNA: TGTGCCAGCAGCCAAGGGTGGGGAGATTCACCCCTCCACTTT

size: .
D: TRBD1
V: TRBV2
J: TRBJ2-7
CDR3: CASSELRGWSEQYF
DNA: TGTGCCAGCAGTGAACTCAGGGGGTGGAGTGAGCAGTACTTC

size: .
D: .
V: TRBV19
J: TRBJ1-5
CDR3: CASSLGPSNQPQHF
DNA: TGTGCCAGTAGTTTGGGCCCAAGCAATCAGCCCCAGCATTTT

size: .
D: TRBD2
V: TRBV9
J: TRBJ2-7
CDR3: CASSTLSSGAYEQYF
DNA: TGTGCCAGCAGCACTTTATCTAGCGGAGCCTACGAGCAGTACTTC

size: .
D: .
V: TRBV7-2
J: TRBJ2-2
CDR3: CASSRSRVPGTPTGELFF
DNA: TGTGCCAGCAGCCGTAGTAGGGTACCCGGGACACCCACCGGGGAGCTGTTTTTT

size: .
D: .
V: TRBV5-6
J: TRBJ2-3
CDR3: CASSLVHNTDTQYF
DNA: TGTGCCAGCAGCTTGGTACACAACACAGATACGCAGTATTTT

size: .
D: TRBD2
V: TRBV5-1
J: TRBJ2-7
CDR3: CASSLSGNSYEQYF
DNA: TGCGCCAGCAGCTTAAGCGGGAACTCCTACGAGCAGTACTTC

size: .
D: .
V: TRBV7-6
J: TRBJ2-6
CDR3: CASTPSGANVLTF
DNA: TGTGCCAGCACCCCGTCTGGGGCCAACGTCCTGACTTTC

size: .
D: .
V: TRBV10-3
J: TRBJ2-5
CDR3: CAISPRATGVETQYF
DNA: TGTGCCATCAGCCCCCGGGCCACGGGGGTGGAGACCCAGTACTTC

size: .
D: .
V: TRBV30
J: TRBJ2-3
CDR3: CAWSLQSDTQYF
DNA: TGTGCCTGGAGTCTCCAATCAGATACGCAGTATTTT

size: .
D: .
V: TRBV7-9
J: TRBJ2-2
CDR3: CASGQPMGELFF
DNA: TGTGCCAGCGGACAACCTATGGGGGAGCTGTTTTTT

size: .
D: TRBD2
V: TRBV27
J: TRBJ2-7
CDR3: CASSKLGLAGTEQYF
DNA: TGTGCCAGCAGTAAGCTGGGACTAGCGGGGACCGAGCAGTACTTC

size: once
D: TRBD2
V: TRBV7-2
J: TRBJ2-3
CDR3: CASSPGGLAGTDTQYF
DNA: TGTGCCAGCAGCCCTGGGGGACTAGCGGGCACAGATACGCAGTATTTT

size: .
D: TRBD2
V: TRBV29-1
J: TRBJ2-5
CDR3: CSVGGTSGSLLETQYF
DNA: TGCAGCGTTGGGGGGACTAGCGGGAGTTTGCTTGAGACCCAGTACTTC

size: .
D: TRBD1
V: TRBV10-3
J: TRBJ1-2
CDR3: CAISESAGGYGYTF
DNA: TGTGCCATCAGTGAGTCCGCAGGGGGCTATGGCTACACCTTC

size: once
D: .
V: TRBV7-2
J: TRBJ2-2
CDR3: CASSHAHTGELFF
DNA: TGTGCCAGCAGCCATGCCCACACCGGGGAGCTGTTTTTT

size: .
D: .
V: TRBV4-1
J: TRBJ1-6
CDR3: CASSQDLSGSYNSPLHF
DNA: TGCGCCAGCAGCCAAGATCTGTCGGGCTCCTATAATTCACCCCTCCACTTT

size: few
D: TRBD1
V: TRBV5-4
J: TRBJ1-2
CDR3: CASSPGQGAGGYTF
DNA: TGTGCCAGCAGCCCGGGACAGGGGGCGGGTGGCTACACCTTC

size: .
D: TRBD1
V: TRBV6-5
J: TRBJ1-5
CDR3: CASSFLGQNQPQHF
DNA: TGTGCCAGCAGTTTTTTGGGACAGAATCAGCCCCAGCATTTT

size: .
D: .
V: TRBV7-2
J: TRBJ1-2
CDR3: CASSLDLSGYTF
DNA: TGTGCCAGCAGCTTAGATCTCTCTGGCTACACCTTC

size: .
D: .
V: TRBV5-1
J: TRBJ2-2
CDR3: CASSLGQAGTGELFF
DNA: TGCGCCAGCAGCTTGGGGCAGGCGGGGACCGGGGAGCTGTTTTTT

size: .
D: .
V: TRBV7-9
J: TRBJ2-7
CDR3: CASSLYETYEQYF
DNA: TGTGCCAGCAGCTTATATGAGACCTACGAGCAGTACTTC

size: few
D: .
V: TRBV5-4
J: TRBJ2-1
CDR3: CASSLSASSYNEQFF
DNA: TGTGCCAGCAGCCTTAGCGCGAGCTCCTACAATGAGCAGTTCTTC

size: few
D: .
V: TRBV30
J: TRBJ1-6
CDR3: CAWSGDLGSYNSPLHF
DNA: TGTGCCTGGAGTGGGGATCTAGGGTCCTATAATTCACCCCTCCACTTT

size: .
D: TRBD2
V: TRBV7-6
J: TRBJ2-6
CDR3: CASSLERGTSSGANVLTF
DNA: TGTGCCAGCAGCTTAGAAAGGGGGACTAGCTCTGGGGCCAACGTCCTGACTTTC

size: .
D: .
V: TRBV9
J: TRBJ2-7
CDR3: CASSVTGGEEQYF
DNA: TGTGCCAGCAGCGTTACAGGGGGGGAAGAGCAGTACTTC

size: .
D: .
V: TRBV18
J: TRBJ2-2
CDR3: CASSWDLRGTGELFF
DNA: TGTGCCAGCTCATGGGACTTGCGAGGAACCGGGGAGCTGTTTTTT

size: .
D: .
V: TRBV28
J: TRBJ2-7
CDR3: CASSFARSWAGDYEQYF
DNA: TGTGCCAGCAGTTTTGCGAGGTCGTGGGCAGGAGATTACGAGCAGTACTTC

size: .
D: .
V: TRBV10-1
J: TRBJ2-1
CDR3: CASSPGTYNEQFF
DNA: TGCGCCAGCAGTCCCGGGACCTACAATGAGCAGTTCTTC

size: .
D: .
V: TRBV19
J: TRBJ1-2
CDR3: CAARESGRFYGYTF
DNA: TGTGCCGCCAGAGAATCTGGGCGATTCTATGGCTACACCTTC

size: .
D: .
V: TRBV2
J: TRBJ2-5
CDR3: CASSGTYLPGAQYF
DNA: TGTGCCAGCAGTGGGACTTACCTACCGGGGGCCCAGTACTTC

size: .
D: .
V: TRBV2
J: TRBJ2-4
CDR3: CASTGTAGGNIQYF
DNA: TGTGCCAGCACCGGGACTGCCGGCGGGAACATTCAGTACTTC

size: .
D: TRBD2
V: TRBV5-1
J: TRBJ2-3
CDR3: CASSFSGRKDTQYF
DNA: TGCGCCAGCAGCTTTAGCGGGAGAAAAGATACGCAGTATTTT

size: .
D: TRBD1
V: TRBV11-1
J: TRBJ2-3
CDR3: CASSLDGTGTDTQYF
DNA: TGTGCCAGCAGCTTAGATGGGACAGGTACAGATACGCAGTATTTT

size: once
D: .
V: TRBV7-9
J: TRBJ2-2
CDR3: CASSFPTNTGELFF
DNA: TGTGCCAGCAGCTTCCCTACGAACACCGGGGAGCTGTTTTTT

size: .
D: .
V: TRBV20-1
J: TRBJ1-1
CDR3: CSAGVYTEAFF
DNA: TGCAGTGCAGGAGTCTACACTGAAGCTTTCTTT